This is a list of T cell receptor beta chains from one sample in a study of read filtering for tumor transcriptome and immune sequencing. One entry per CDR3 protein, called by TCRdb with MiXCR from the reads. The sample holds 40,000 to 50,000 distinct CDR3 sequences, about 19% seen once. What was sequenced was a population of CD138-negative cells sorted from bone marrow. These receptors were collected from a donor at least 40 years old with multiple myeloma. The CDR3 runs from the conserved cysteine through the conserved F or W. Fields, in order: D gene, J gene, clone size, V gene, CDR3 protein, CDR3 DNA. A D gene is named only where the DNA matches it firmly. Rows give clone size only sometimes, using once, few, many, or a class for an expanded clone.

>NA|TRBJ2-6|many|TRBV30
CAWTPKPVGANVLTF
TGTGCCTGGACCCCAAAGCCCGTGGGGGCCAACGTCCTGACTTTC
>TRBD2|TRBJ2-5|many|TRBV7-2
CASSLSGRVEETQYF
TGTGCCAGCAGCTTAAGCGGGAGGGTAGAAGAGACCCAGTACTTC
>TRBD2|TRBJ2-5|few|TRBV3-1
CASSLAGGFQETQYF
TGTGCCAGCAGCCTAGCGGGAGGGTTCCAAGAGACCCAGTACTTC
>NA|TRBJ1-2|many|TRBV5-4
CASSLLQTGVGAFYGYTF
TGTGCCAGCAGCTTGCTACAAACTGGGGTAGGGGCCTTCTATGGCTACACCTTC
>NA|TRBJ2-5|NA|TRBV12-3/TRBV12-4
CASSTGRKQETQYF
TGTGCCAGCAGTACCGGTAGGAAACAAGAGACCCAGTACTTC
>NA|TRBJ2-2|many|TRBV2
CASSEVRAANTGELFF
TGTGCCAGCAGTGAAGTCCGGGCCGCGAACACCGGGGAGCTGTTTTTT
>TRBD2|TRBJ2-1|few|TRBV2
CASSESTTSKQFF
TGTGCCAGCAGTGAGTCTACGACTAGCAAGCAGTTCTTC
>NA|TRBJ2-3|many|TRBV30
CAWSKGASAFPDTQYF
TGTGCCTGGAGTAAGGGGGCTAGCGCATTTCCAGATACGCAGTATTTT
>TRBD2|TRBJ2-1|many|TRBV20-1
CSARVPSGRAYNEQFF
TGCAGTGCTAGAGTCCCGAGCGGGAGAGCTTACAATGAGCAGTTCTTC
>NA|TRBJ1-5|many|TRBV6-6
CASSYSGQPQHF
TGTGCCAGCAGTTACTCCGGTCAGCCCCAGCATTTT
>TRBD1|TRBJ1-5|few|TRBV18
CASSLGTGGFQPQHF
TGTGCCAGCTCACTTGGGACAGGGGGCTTTCAGCCCCAGCATTTT
>NA|TRBJ2-3|many|TRBV5-1
CASSPMESTDTQYF
TGCGCCAGCAGCCCAATGGAGAGCACAGATACGCAGTATTTT